What follows are 16 T cell receptor beta chains derived from one specimen sequenced in a study of blood T cell repertoires in COVID-19. Profiling relied on immunoSEQ multiplex PCR, and the TCRdb table lists in-frame clones only, not all of them. The sample contains roughly 300,000 clones, roughly 82% of which appear only once. Material: peripheral blood. Source of these receptors: a woman in her forties or fifties with acute or convalescent COVID-19.

The rearrangement joins TRBV20-1 to TRBJ1-1; D uncertain. The V and J ends lost 0 bases and 5 bases respectively, with 4 bases between them. This CDR3 is 11 amino acids long. Looked up from germline, CDR1 is DFQATT and CDR2 is SNEGSKA (reference sequence). CDR3 sequence reads: CSARDPTEAFF. The CDR3, as DNA: TGCAGTGCTAGAGATCCGACTGAAGCTTTCTTT.

The gene calls are TRBV7-3 and TRBJ2-5; 13 positions match TRBD2. Germline values: CDR1 SGHTA, CDR2 FQGTGA. The CDR3 length is 17 residues. Trimming removed 0 bases from V and 6 bases from J; junction bases left unmatched: 7. This CDR3 is CASSLTGTSGTEKTQYF. In DNA, the CDR3 is TGTGCCAGCAGCTTAACGGGGACTAGCGGGACCGAAAAGACCCAGTACTTC. Variable domain in full (rest from reference TRBV7-3 and TRBJ2-5): GAGVSQTPSNKVTEKGKYVELRCDPISGHTALYWYRQSLGQGPEFLIYFQGTGAADDSGLPNDRFFAVRPEGSVSTLKIQRTERGDSAVYLCASSLTGTSGTEKTQYFGPGTRLLVL.

V gene TRBV28 combines with J gene TRBJ2-1, with TRBD2 matching over 13 bases. CDR3 length: 19 residues. The V and J ends lost 5 bases and 6 bases, in that order; junction bases with no gene match: 16. The germline V gene has CDR1 MDHEN and CDR2 SYDVKM. The CDR3 DNA follows: TGTGCCAGCAGTCAACCGTCCACTAGCGGGAGGGATTCGGGCAATGAGCAGTTCTTC. This sequence encodes CASSQPSTSGRDSGNEQFF. The whole variable domain, filled in from reference TRBV28 and TRBJ2-1, reads DVKVTQSSRYLVKRTGEKVFLECVQDMDHENMFWYRQDPGLGLRLIYFSYDVKMKEKGDIPEGYSVSREKKERFSLILESASTNQTSMYLCASSQPSTSGRDSGNEQFFGPGTRLTVL.

The CDR3 DNA reads TGTGCCAGCGGAACCGGGACAGGGGGGAGGAACATTCAGTACTTC. This gives the protein CASGTGTGGRNIQYF. The chain recombines TRBV5-6 with TRBJ2-4; TRBD1 matches 11 bases. CDR3 length: 15 amino acids. Per germline, CDR1 SGHDT and CDR2 YYEEEE. Trimming took 7 bases from V and 7 from J; bases not matched to a gene: 10.

This clone was found once. The chain couples TRBV9 to TRBJ2-6; D is undetermined. Trimming left V 0 bases short and J 1 base short, with 5 bases between. CDR1 and CDR2 (germline): SGDLS, YYNGEE. The CDR3 covers 15 residues. The CDR3 DNA is TGTGCCAGCAGCGTAGCCCCTTCTGGGGCCAACGTCCTGACTTTC. It is translated as CASSVAPSGANVLTF.

The genes are TRBV28 and TRBJ2-7, with 7 bases that match TRBD2. After removal of 8 bases from V and 4 bases from J, the junction contained 8 bases not matched to a gene. The germline V gene has CDR1 MDHEN and CDR2 SYDVKM. This CDR3 spans 13 amino acids. The CDR3 nucleotides read TGTGCCAGCCGGTCGGGAGGAAGGTACGAGCAGTACTTC. Translating it yields CASRSGGRYEQYF.

Written as DNA, the CDR3 is TGTGCCAGCAGTCTCTGGAGGTCTGGGGCCAACGTCCTGACTTTC. Its protein is CASSLWRSGANVLTF. J is TRBJ2-6 and V is TRBV7-2; a weak D match, TRBD2 (5 bases). V lost 6 bases, J lost 1 base, and 10 bases lay in between. The CDR3 totals 15 residues. Per germline, CDR1 SGHTA and CDR2 FQGNSA.

The chain uses TRBV4-2 and TRBJ2-6; 13 nucleotides line up with TRBD2. CDR1 and CDR2 from the germline V gene are LGHNA and YNFKEQ. J was trimmed by 0 bases and V by 4 bases; bases with no gene match: 3. The CDR3 contains 18 residues. In DNA form, the CDR3 reads TGTGCCAGCAGCCCAGGGACTAGCGGGAACTCTGGGGCCAACGTCCTGACTTTC. Amino acids: CASSPGTSGNSGANVLTF.

V gene TRBV4-2 combines with J gene TRBJ2-1; TRBD2 might be the D (5 bases). Deletions cut 0 bases from V and 7 bases from J, with 10 bases between. The CDR3 length is 14 residues. Germline V CDR1 and CDR2: LGHNA, YNFKEQ. The CDR3 reads CASSQESGGNEQFF. The CDR3 nucleotides are TGTGCCAGCAGCCAAGAAAGCGGCGGGAATGAGCAGTTCTTC.

In this sample, this clone turned up a few times. This sequence joins TRBV19 and TRBJ1-5; 8 nucleotides match TRBD1. The CDR3 has 15 residues. Germline values: CDR1 LNHDA, CDR2 SQIVND (reference sequence). The ends lost 7 bases at V and 4 bases at J; junction bases unmatched: 9. CDR3 sequence: CASIGGTGYNQPQHF. The CDR3 coding sequence is TGTGCCAGTATCGGCGGGACAGGTTATAATCAGCCCCAGCATTTT. Using reference TRBV19 and TRBJ1-5 for the parts outside the CDR3, the full variable domain is DGGITQSPKYLFRKEGQNVTLSCEQNLNHDAMYWYRQDPGQGLRLIYYSQIVNDFQKGDIAEGYSVSREKKESFPLTVTSAQKNPTAFYLCASIGGTGYNQPQHFGDGTRLSIL.

This chain joins TRBV12-3 or TRBV12-4 and TRBJ1-2, with 7 nucleotides matching TRBD1. V gave up 1 base and J gave up 7 bases; unmatched junction bases: 3. The CDR3 covers 13 residues. This CDR3 is CASSLGQGLGYTF. The CDR3 DNA reads TGTGCCAGCAGTTTAGGACAGGGTCTTGGCTACACCTTC.

The genes are TRBV3-1 (or the pseudogene TRBV3-2) and TRBJ2-7; 9 nucleotides align to TRBD2. The junction had 12 bases not matched to a gene; V was cut back by 1 base and J by 2 bases. This CDR3 region has 18 residues. Germline lookup yields CDR1 LGHDT and CDR2 YNNKEL (reference sequence). The CDR3 sequence is CASSQGGLAGFSPYEQYF. CDR3 sequence (DNA): TGTGCCAGCAGCCAAGGGGGACTAGCAGGCTTTTCCCCCTACGAGCAGTACTTC.

The chain is built from TRBV10-3 and TRBJ2-2; the match to TRBD1 covers 7 bases. Germline-derived CDR1 and CDR2 are ENHRY and SYGVKD. J lost 4 bases, V lost 6 bases, and 8 bases had no gene match. This CDR3 is 15 amino acids long. CDR3 residues: CAISVSGQFTGELFF. CDR3 DNA sequence: TGTGCCATCAGCGTCTCGGGACAGTTCACCGGGGAGCTGTTTTTT.

The rearrangement joins TRBV7-2 to TRBJ2-7, with 9 bases that match TRBD2. With 0 bases clipped from V and 2 bases from J, the junction kept 2 bases outside the gene matches. Germline assignment: CDR1 SGHTA and CDR2 FQGNSA. The CDR3 runs to 15 residues. The CDR3 is CASSLAASGAYEQYF. The CDR3 DNA is TGTGCCAGCAGCTTAGCTGCTAGCGGGGCCTACGAGCAGTACTTC. The whole variable domain, filled in from reference TRBV7-2 and TRBJ2-7, reads GAGVSQSPSNKVTEKGKDVELRCDPISGHTALYWYRQSLGQGLEFLIYFQGNSAPDKSGLPSDRFSAERTGGSVSTLTIQRTQQEDSAVYLCASSLAASGAYEQYFGPGTRLTVT.

The genes are TRBV28 and TRBJ2-6; 15 bases align to TRBD2. The CDR3 is made up of 18 amino acids. Germline CDR1 reads MDHEN; CDR2 reads SYDVKM. The V segment lost 3 bases and the J segment 4 bases; nucleotides outside the gene matches: 4. This CDR3 is CASSLGTSGRIGANVLTF. CDR3 in DNA: TGTGCCAGCAGTTTGGGGACTAGCGGGAGGATAGGGGCCAACGTCCTGACTTTC.

The rearrangement joins TRBV2 to TRBJ2-3, with 13 bases fitting TRBD2. Germline-derived CDR1 and CDR2 are SNHLY and FYNNEI. This CDR3 region has 17 residues. J lost 8 bases, V lost 4 bases, and 12 bases had no gene match. CDR3 in DNA: TGTGCCAGCAGTGCCCCCTTACTAGCGGGAGGGCACCGTACGCAGTATTTT. Translation: CASSAPLLAGGHRTQYF.